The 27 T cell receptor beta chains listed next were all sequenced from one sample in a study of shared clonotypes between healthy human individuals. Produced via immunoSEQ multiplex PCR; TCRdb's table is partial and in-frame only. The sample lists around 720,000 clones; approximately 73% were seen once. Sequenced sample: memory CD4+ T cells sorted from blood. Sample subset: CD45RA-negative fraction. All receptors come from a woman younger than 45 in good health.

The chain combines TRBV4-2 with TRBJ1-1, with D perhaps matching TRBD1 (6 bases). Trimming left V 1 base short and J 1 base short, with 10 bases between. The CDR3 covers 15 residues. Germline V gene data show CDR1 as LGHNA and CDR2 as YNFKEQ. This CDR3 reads CASSQGQVWNTEAFF. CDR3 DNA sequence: TGTGCCAGCAGCCAAGGACAGGTTTGGAACACTGAAGCTTTCTTT.

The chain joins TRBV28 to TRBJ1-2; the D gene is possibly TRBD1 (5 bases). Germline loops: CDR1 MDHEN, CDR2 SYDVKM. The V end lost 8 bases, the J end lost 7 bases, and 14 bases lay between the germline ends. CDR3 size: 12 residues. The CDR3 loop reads CASGGRATGYTF. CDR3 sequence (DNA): TGTGCCAGCGGTGGCAGGGCGACTGGCTACACCTTC.

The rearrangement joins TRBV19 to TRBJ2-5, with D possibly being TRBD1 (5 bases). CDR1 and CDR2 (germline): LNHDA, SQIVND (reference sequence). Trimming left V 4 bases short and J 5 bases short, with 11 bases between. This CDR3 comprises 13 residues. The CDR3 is CASSTQGRETQYF. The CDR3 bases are TGTGCCAGTAGTACGCAGGGCCGGGAGACCCAGTACTTC.

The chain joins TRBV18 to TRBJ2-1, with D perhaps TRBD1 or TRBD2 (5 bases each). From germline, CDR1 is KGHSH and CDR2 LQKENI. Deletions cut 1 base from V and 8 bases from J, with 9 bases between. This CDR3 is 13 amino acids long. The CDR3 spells CASSPRGPDEQFF. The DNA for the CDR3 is TGTGCCAGCTCACCACGGGGACCCGATGAGCAGTTCTTC.

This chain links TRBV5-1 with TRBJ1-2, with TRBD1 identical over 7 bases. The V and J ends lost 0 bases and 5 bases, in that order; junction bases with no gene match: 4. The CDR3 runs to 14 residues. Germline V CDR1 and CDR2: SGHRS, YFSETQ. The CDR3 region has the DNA TGCGCCAGCAGCTTGGGACAGGGTATATATGGCTACACCTTC. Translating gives CASSLGQGIYGYTF.

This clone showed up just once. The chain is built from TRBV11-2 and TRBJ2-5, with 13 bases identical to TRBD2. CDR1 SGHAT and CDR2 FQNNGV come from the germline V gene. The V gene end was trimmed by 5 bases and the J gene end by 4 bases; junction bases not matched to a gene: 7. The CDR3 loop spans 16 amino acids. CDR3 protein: CASSPRLAGGGETQYF. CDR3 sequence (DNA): TGTGCCAGCAGCCCAAGACTAGCGGGAGGAGGAGAGACCCAGTACTTC.

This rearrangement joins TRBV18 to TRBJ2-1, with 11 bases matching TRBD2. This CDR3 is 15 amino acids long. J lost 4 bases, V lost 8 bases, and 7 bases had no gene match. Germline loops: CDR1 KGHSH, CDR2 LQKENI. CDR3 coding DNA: TGTGCCAGCGGTACCGGGACTAGCGGATACAATGAGCAGTTCTTC. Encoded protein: CASGTGTSGYNEQFF.

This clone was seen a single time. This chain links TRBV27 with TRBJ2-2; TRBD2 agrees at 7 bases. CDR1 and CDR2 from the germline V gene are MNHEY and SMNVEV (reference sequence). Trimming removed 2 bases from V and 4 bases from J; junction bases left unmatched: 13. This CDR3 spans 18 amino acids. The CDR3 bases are TGTGCCAGCAGTTTAACCTTGGCGGGAGCCCGGGGCACCGGGGAGCTGTTTTTT. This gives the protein CASSLTLAGARGTGELFF.

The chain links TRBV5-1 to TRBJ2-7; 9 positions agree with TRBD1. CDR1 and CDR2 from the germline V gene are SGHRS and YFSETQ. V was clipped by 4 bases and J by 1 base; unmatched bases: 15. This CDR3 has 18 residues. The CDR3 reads CASSRDRAGADPSYEQYF. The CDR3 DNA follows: TGCGCCAGCAGCCGGGACAGGGCCGGAGCGGACCCATCCTACGAGCAGTACTTC.

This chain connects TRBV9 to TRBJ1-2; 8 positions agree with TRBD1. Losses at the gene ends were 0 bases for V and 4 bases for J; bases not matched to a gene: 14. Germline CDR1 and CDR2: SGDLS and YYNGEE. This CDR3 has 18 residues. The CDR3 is CASSVAPGQGRIFYGYTF. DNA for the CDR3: TGTGCCAGCAGCGTAGCCCCTGGACAGGGAAGGATTTTCTATGGCTACACCTTC.

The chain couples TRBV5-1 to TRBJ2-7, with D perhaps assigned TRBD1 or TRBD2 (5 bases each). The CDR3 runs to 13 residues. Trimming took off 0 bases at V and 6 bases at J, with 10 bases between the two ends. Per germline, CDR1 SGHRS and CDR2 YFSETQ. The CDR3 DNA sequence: TGCGCCAGCAGCTTGGCCTCTGGGACCGAGCAGTACTTC. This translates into CASSLASGTEQYF.

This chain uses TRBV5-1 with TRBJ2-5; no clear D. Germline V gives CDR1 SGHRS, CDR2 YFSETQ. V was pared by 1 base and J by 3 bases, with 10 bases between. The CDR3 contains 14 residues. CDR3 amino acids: CASSLQGTEETQYF. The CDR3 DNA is TGCGCCAGCAGCTTGCAAGGAACGGAAGAGACCCAGTACTTC.

The CDR3: CASRAQMNTEAFF. CDR3 bases: TGTGCCAGCAGGGCCCAAATGAACACTGAAGCTTTCTTT. V gene TRBV5-4 combines with J gene TRBJ1-1; D gene unclear. Trimming pared 5 bases from V and 0 bases from J, leaving 8 bases between. Per the germline V gene, CDR1 is SGHNT and CDR2 is YYREEE (reference sequence). The CDR3 length is 13 residues.

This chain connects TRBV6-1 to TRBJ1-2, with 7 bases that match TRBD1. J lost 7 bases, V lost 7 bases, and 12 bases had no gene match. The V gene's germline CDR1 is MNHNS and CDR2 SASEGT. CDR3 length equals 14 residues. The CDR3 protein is CASTRREGAAGYTF. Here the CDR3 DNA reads TGTGCCAGCACCCGACGGGAGGGGGCTGCTGGCTACACCTTC.

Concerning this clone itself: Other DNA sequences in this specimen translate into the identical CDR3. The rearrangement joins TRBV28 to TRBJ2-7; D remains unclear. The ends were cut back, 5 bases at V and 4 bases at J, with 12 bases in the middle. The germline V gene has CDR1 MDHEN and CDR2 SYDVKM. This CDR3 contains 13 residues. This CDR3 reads CASSLTWSYEQYF. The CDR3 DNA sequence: TGTGCCAGCAGTCTCACATGGTCATACGAGCAGTACTTC.

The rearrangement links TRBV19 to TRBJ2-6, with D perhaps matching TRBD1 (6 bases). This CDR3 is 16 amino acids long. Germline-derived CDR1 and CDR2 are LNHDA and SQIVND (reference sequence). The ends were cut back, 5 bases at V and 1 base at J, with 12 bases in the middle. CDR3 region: CASSGWQGSGANVLTF. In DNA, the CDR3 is TGTGCCAGTAGTGGGTGGCAGGGGTCTGGGGCCAACGTCCTGACTTTC.

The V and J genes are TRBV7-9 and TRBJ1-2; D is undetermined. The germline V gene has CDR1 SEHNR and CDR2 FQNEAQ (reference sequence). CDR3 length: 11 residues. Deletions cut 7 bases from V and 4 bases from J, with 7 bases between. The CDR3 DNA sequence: TGTGCCAGCACCACGGTCTATGGCTACACCTTC. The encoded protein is CASTTVYGYTF.

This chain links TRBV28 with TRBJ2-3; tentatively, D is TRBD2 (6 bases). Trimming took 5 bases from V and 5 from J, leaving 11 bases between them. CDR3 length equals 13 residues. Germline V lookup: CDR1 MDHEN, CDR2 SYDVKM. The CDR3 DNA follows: TGTGCCAGCAGTACGGGAGCGGTAGATACGCAGTATTTT. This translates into CASSTGAVDTQYF.

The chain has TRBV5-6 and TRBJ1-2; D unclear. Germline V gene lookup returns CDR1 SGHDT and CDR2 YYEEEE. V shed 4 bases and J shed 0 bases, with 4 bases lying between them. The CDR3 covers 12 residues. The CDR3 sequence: CASSRTNYGYTF. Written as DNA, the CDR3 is TGTGCCAGCAGCCGGACTAACTATGGCTACACCTTC.

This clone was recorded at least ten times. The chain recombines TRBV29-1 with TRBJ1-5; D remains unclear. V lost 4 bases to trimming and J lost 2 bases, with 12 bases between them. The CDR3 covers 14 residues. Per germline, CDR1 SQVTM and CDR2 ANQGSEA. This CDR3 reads CSVVEGAGNQPQHF. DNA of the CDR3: TGCAGCGTTGTAGAGGGCGCGGGCAATCAGCCCCAGCATTTT.

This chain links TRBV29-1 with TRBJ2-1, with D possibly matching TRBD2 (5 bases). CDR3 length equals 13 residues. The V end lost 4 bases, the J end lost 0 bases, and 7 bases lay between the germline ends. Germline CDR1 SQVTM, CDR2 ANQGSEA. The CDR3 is CSVVRGSYNEQFF. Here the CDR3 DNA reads TGCAGCGTTGTTCGGGGCTCCTACAATGAGCAGTTCTTC.

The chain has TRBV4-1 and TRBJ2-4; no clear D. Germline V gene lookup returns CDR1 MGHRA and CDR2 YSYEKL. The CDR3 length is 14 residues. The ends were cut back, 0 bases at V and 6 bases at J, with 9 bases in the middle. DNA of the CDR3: TGCGCCAGCAGCCAAGACCCTGGAAGAAACATTCAGTACTTC. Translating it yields CASSQDPGRNIQYF.

The CDR3 nucleotides read TGTGCCAGCAGCTCTAGGACAGGGGGCGCGACAGATACGCAGTATTTT. Translating it yields CASSSRTGGATDTQYF. The rearrangement joins TRBV7-6 to TRBJ2-3, with TRBD1 matching 11 bases. V lost 4 bases, J lost 3 bases, and 6 bases stayed unmatched. The germline V gene encodes CDR1 SGHVS and CDR2 FNYEAQ. CDR3 length: 16 amino acids.

The CDR3 reads CASSKGSGLSSYEQYF. The CDR3 DNA reads as TGTGCCAGCAGCAAAGGTAGCGGGCTTAGCTCCTACGAGCAGTACTTC. The rearrangement links TRBV21-1 to TRBJ2-7; TRBD2, the table's D call, lacks a check against the DNA. TRBV21-1 is a known pseudogene. This CDR3 has 16 residues.

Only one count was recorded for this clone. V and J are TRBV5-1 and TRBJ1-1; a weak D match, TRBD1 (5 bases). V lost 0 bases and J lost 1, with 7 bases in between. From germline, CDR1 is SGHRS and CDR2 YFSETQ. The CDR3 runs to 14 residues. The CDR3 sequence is CASSLDRPNTEAFF. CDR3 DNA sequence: TGCGCCAGCAGCTTGGACAGGCCGAACACTGAAGCTTTCTTT. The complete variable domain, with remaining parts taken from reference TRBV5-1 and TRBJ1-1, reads KAGVTQTPRYLIKTRGQQVTLSCSPISGHRSVSWYQQTPGQGLQFLFEYFSETQRNKGNFPGRFSGRQFSNSRSEMNVSTLELGDSALYLCASSLDRPNTEAFFGQGTRLTVV.

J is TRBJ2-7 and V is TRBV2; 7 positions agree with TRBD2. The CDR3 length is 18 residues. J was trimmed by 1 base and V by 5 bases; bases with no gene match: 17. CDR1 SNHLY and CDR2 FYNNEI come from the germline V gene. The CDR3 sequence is CASSTPPPSPSGSYEQYF. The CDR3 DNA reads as TGTGCCAGCAGTACGCCCCCCCCCTCGCCTAGCGGTTCCTACGAGCAGTACTTC.

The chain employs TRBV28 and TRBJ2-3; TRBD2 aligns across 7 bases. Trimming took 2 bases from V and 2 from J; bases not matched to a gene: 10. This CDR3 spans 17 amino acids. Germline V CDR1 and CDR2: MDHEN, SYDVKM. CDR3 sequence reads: CASSLVPQGDYTDTQYF. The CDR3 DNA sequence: TGTGCCAGCAGTTTAGTCCCACAAGGGGACTACACAGATACGCAGTATTTT.